Here is one TCR beta chain with its context. No cognate antigen has been identified for it. No base quality values were provided; no much bigger clone lies one nucleotide off. Other DNA sequences in the same sample also yield this CDR3. A FACSAria II was used to sort memory CD4+ T cells, defined as single viable CD3+CD4+CD8-CD45RO+ cells. CMV serostatus was determined with a Roche Elecsys assay detecting serum IgG against CMV pp150, pp28, p38 and p52. After thawing, total CD4+ T cells were enriched by positive selection with CD4 magnetic microbeads. The samples came from a separate study whose specific focus was interrogating the CD4+ T cell memory repertoire. Following standard operating procedures, peripheral blood mononuclear cells were isolated and cryopreserved, while serum was kept at -80 degrees C. The staining used CD3-PerCP (BW264/56), CD4-APC (RPA-T4), CD45RO-PE (UCHT1) and CD8-Pacific Orange (3B5) antibodies, and Sytox blue was used to exclude non-viable cells.

Genomic DNA was extracted from sorted cells with the Quick-DNA Microprep Kit. Amplification of TCRbeta DNA was done with the immunoSEQ hsTCRbeta kit, following the protocol from the manufacturer. An Illumina MiSeq instrument was used to sequence the TCRbeta libraries. The published analysis was carried out like this. Following removal of out-of-frame sequences, a few million distinct TCRbeta sequences were retained, with an average of around 67,000 per individual. Each individual was scored according to the count of 150 or so previously reported CMV-associated TCRbeta sequences and the total productive distinct TCRbeta count. A beta-binomial model was reimplemented in Python, and random forests from scikit-learn, run with default parameters, were trained on data from the US cohort. On the Belgian cohort, classifier performance was reported as the median AUC, along with percentile confidence intervals, across 10,000 bootstrap iterations. TCRdb retrieved this table from immuneACCESS and kept in-frame rearrangements only. Not all clones are present; in checked studies, unresolved V genes account for under half, and no reason is known for the remainder. For V, J and clone size, that table is used; D and trimming come from the DNA. The sample profile shows approximately 53,000 clones; 70% to 85% of them were found once. The ten top clones hold 0.55% to 0.7% of the sample.

This entry is derived from a study of memory CD4+ T cells and cytomegalovirus serostatus (dated by TCRdb to about 2019). About the investigation overall: A total of some 33 healthy Belgian adults, of whom 9 were CMV seropositive and roughly 24 were CMV seronegative, were included in the cohort. CD4+ memory TCRbeta repertoires of a Belgian cohort with known cytomegalovirus serostatus were sequenced in order to replicate a published TCR-based CMV serostatus classifier.

Here is what the overall study found, with its caveats: Unlike the original study, which covered naive and memory CD4+ and CD8+ populations, the Belgian study sequenced only CD4+CD45RO+ memory cells. Results were interpreted as suggesting that the CMV-associated TCR signature is largely present in the CD4+ memory repertoire. A median bootstrapped AUC of 0.95 with a 95% CI of 0.76-1.00 was achieved on the Belgian cohort by the original-framework classifier. Among the 150 to 200 previously reported CMV-associated TCRbeta sequences, 60 to 85 showed up in the CD4+ memory repertoires, with each one found in between one and five individuals. For predicting CMV serostatus, the median bootstrapped AUC was approximately 0.95 using the original framework and about 0.9 using a US-trained random forest.

The germline V gene sets CDR1 to SNHLY and CDR2 to FYNNEI. The CDR3 measures 16 amino acids from cysteine to phenylalanine. The retained sequence is limited to the CDR3, 48 bases, with the frame set at the first base. Relative to germline, V is 6 bases shorter and J is 1 base shorter, with 18 bases between their ends. The sequence is built from TRBV2 and TRBJ1-1, with a weak D call of TRBD1 (5 bases match). The sample comprised memory CD4+ T cells from blood. This TCR derives from an adult in good health and CMV-seronegative. CDR3 loop: CASREGWVATNTEAFF. The nucleotide sequence is TGTGCCAGCAGGGAGGGGTGGGTCGCTACGAACACTGAAGCTTTCTTT.